This T cell receptor (beta chain) comes out of a study of regulatory T cells in long-lasting Graves disease. Time point given: newly diagnosed GD, antithyroid drugs for less than 3 months. RNA from PBMCs was the source of the TCR library. Both iRepertoire HTBI primers and Arm-PCR of CDR3 regions were used to build the TCR beta libraries. TCRdb processed the multiplex PCR reads anew with MiXCR; each CDR3 protein has one entry. The sample has 560,000 or so distinct CDR3 sequences, 15% to 20% seen once. Germline CDR1 SGHRS, CDR2 YFSETQ. The V and J ends lost 4 bases and 6 bases, in that order; junction bases with no gene match: 8. The CDR3 has 15 residues. These data are also associated with another study on T cells in Graves' hyperthyroidism and ophthalmopathy. That work adds: In blood, most of the thyroid clonotypes expanded above 0.001 were also present.

This TCR came from a man aged 18 to 30 with Graves disease. This specimen consisted of peripheral blood mononuclear cells (PBMCs), obtained at new diagnosis, from a patient treated with antithyroid drugs. The chain employs TRBV5-1 and TRBJ1-2; 11 bases fit TRBD1. The CDR3 coding sequence is TGCGCCAGCAGCACCGGACAGGGGGCTTCGGATGGCTACACCTTC. Translating it yields CASSTGQGASDGYTF.